Here is one T cell receptor beta chain with its context. The data stem from a study of early T cells in non-severe SARS-CoV-2 infection. The CDR3 spans 13 residues. Trimming took off 5 bases at V and 5 bases at J, with 10 bases between the two ends. The germline V gene encodes CDR1 KGHSH and CDR2 LQKENI. Separate cDNA molecules each had unique molecular identifiers attached to them. TCRdb called the 5' RACE reads again in MiXCR, with one record for every CDR3 protein. This sample has approximately 39,000 distinct CDR3 sequences; more than 8% occur once, and the top ten carry more than 10%. The sequence derives from an adult who was a healthcare worker with PCR-confirmed SARS-CoV-2 infection or an uninfected control (not recorded which). Sequenced: whole blood. The chain combines TRBV18 with TRBJ2-1, with D unresolved. CDR3 protein: CASSASVHNEQFF. CDR3 coding DNA: TGTGCCAGCTCAGCCTCAGTTCACAATGAGCAGTTCTTC.